These 3 T cell receptor beta chains were all obtained from the same sample, sequenced in a study of T cell changes during pregnancy in multiple sclerosis. Profiling relied on immunoSEQ multiplex PCR, and the TCRdb table lists in-frame clones only, not all of them. In the table there are roughly 44,000 clones, around 90% of which are singletons. The sample was CD8+ T cells from peripheral blood mononuclear cells, taken after pregnancy. The source is a female donor in good health, enrolled as a control in a pregnancy study.

The gene calls are TRBV19 and TRBJ1-6; 7 bases are a match to TRBD1. The CDR3 covers 14 residues. V shed 7 bases, J shed 10 bases, and the junction held 10 bases outside the gene matches. CDR1 and CDR2 from the germline V gene are LNHDA and SQIVND (reference sequence). CDR3 bases: TGTGCCAGTACCGAGACAGGGATTGGCTCACCCCTCCACTTT. It translates to CASTETGIGSPLHF.

The chain links TRBV6-1 to TRBJ2-3; a weak D match, TRBD2 (5 bases). V dropped 4 bases and J dropped 5 bases, with 16 bases sitting between them. CDR3 size: 15 residues. Germline V gene sequence: CDR1 MNHNS, CDR2 SASEGT. This chain's CDR3 is CASSVTSFFGDTQYF. The CDR3 DNA follows: TGTGCCAGCAGTGTTACTAGTTTCTTCGGAGATACGCAGTATTTT.

The CDR3: CASKFSSYNSPLHF. DNA of the CDR3: TGTGCCAGCAAGTTCAGCTCCTATAATTCACCCCTCCACTTT. The chain joins TRBV27 to TRBJ1-6, with unresolved D. Per the germline V gene, CDR1 is MNHEY and CDR2 is SMNVEV (reference sequence). Deletions cut 7 bases from V and 0 bases from J, with 7 bases between. The CDR3 has 14 amino acids.